Included here is one T cell receptor (beta chain) sequence, with context. Its antigen is as yet unknown. This record belongs to a study of cytomegalovirus exposure and HLA in healthy donors. General study findings and limits: Per published accounts, TCR beta sequences correctly predicted the HLA-A and HLA-B alleles of most subjects. It was only CMV serostatus that was available as immune exposure information. Researchers counted 150 to 200 TCR beta chains as cytomegalovirus-associated. Most CMV-associated TCR beta chains were later found to appear HLA-restricted.

The primer mix had 60 Vbeta and 13 Jbeta primers. Clones were sequenced by immunoSEQ multiplex PCR, and TCRdb holds only the in-frame ones, with some missing. The sample contains about 140,000 clones, around 86% of which appear only once. The sequence came from a female donor in good health and CMV-seronegative. The sample consisted of PBMCs.

The CDR3 sequence: CASSFAKAETVNEQFF. CDR3 DNA sequence: TGTGCCAGCAGCTTCGCAAAAGCGGAGACCGTCAATGAGCAGTTCTTC. The chain carries TRBV7-9 and TRBJ2-1; D might be TRBD2 (5 bases). Germline V gene lookup returns CDR1 SEHNR and CDR2 FQNEAQ (reference sequence). The length of the CDR3 is 16 residues. V lost 3 bases and J lost 6, with 18 bases in between.